One and the same sample provided the 15 T cell receptor beta chains below, sequenced in a study of T cell repertoires in cytomegalovirus infection. In TCRdb, the reads were re-called with MiXCR into one record per CDR3 protein. The repertoire includes over 450,000 distinct CDR3 sequences, around 11% of them detected once, and roughly 10% sits in the top ten. Sequencing used PBMCs. Receptors originate from a human donor in good health (CMV status not recorded). Some clones in this sample may be carry-over from other donors' samples.

This clonotype was recorded a few times. The chain carries TRBV20-1 and TRBJ1-5; TRBD1 might be the D (6 bases). This CDR3 is built from 13 residues. CDR1 DFQATT and CDR2 SNEGSKA come from the germline V gene (reference sequence). Trimming removed 1 base at V and 2 bases at J, with 6 bases between. CDR3 sequence reads: CSARAGGNQPQHF. DNA for the CDR3: TGCAGTGCTAGAGCAGGGGGCAATCAGCCCCAGCATTTT.

This clonotype was observed at least ten times. The chain uses TRBV20-1 and TRBJ2-5; TRBD2 matches 8 bases. The CDR3 is made up of 13 amino acids. Germline assignment: CDR1 DFQATT and CDR2 SNEGSKA (reference sequence). The ends lost 8 bases at V and 5 bases at J; junction bases unmatched: 10. CDR3 region: CSTARTSRETQYF. As DNA, the CDR3 is TGCAGTACCGCCAGGACTAGCAGGGAGACCCAGTACTTC.

This clonotype appeared a few times. The chain combines TRBV2 with TRBJ2-3, with 10 bases that match TRBD2. V lost 8 bases to trimming and J lost 0 bases; unmatched junction nucleotides: 11. The length of the CDR3 is 17 residues. Per the germline V gene, CDR1 is SNHLY and CDR2 is FYNNEI. CDR3 nucleotides: TGTGCCAGCCCCCTGAGCGGGGGGGCGGCTAGCACAGATACGCAGTATTTT. It is translated as CASPLSGGAASTDTQYF.

This clonotype came up many times. The rearrangement links TRBV7-3 to TRBJ2-1; 9 bases fit TRBD2. Germline V lookup: CDR1 SGHTA, CDR2 FQGTGA. There are 14 residues in the CDR3. Germline trimming cut 5 bases from V and 8 bases from J; bases unmatched to any gene: 7. CDR3 region: CASSPGTSRYEQFF. The CDR3 nucleotides are TGTGCCAGCAGCCCAGGGACTAGCAGGTATGAGCAGTTCTTC.

This rearrangement joins TRBV28 to TRBJ2-7; TRBD2 aligns across 11 bases. This CDR3 is built from 15 residues. Germline V gene lookup returns CDR1 MDHEN and CDR2 SYDVKM. After removal of 4 bases from V and 4 bases from J, the junction contained 6 bases not matched to a gene. CDR3 protein: CASSSLAGGLYEQYF. The CDR3, as DNA: TGTGCCAGCAGTTCTTTAGCGGGAGGGCTATACGAGCAGTACTTC.

This clonotype was counted between two and nine times. This rearrangement joins TRBV4-2 to TRBJ2-2, with TRBD2 matching 11 bases. Germline V gives CDR1 LGHNA, CDR2 YNFKEQ. This CDR3 spans 16 amino acids. The J segment lost 7 bases and the V segment lost 2 bases, leaving 6 bases of the junction unmatched. CDR3 nucleotides: TGTGCCAGCAGCCAACATAGCGGGAGGGGGAACGGGGAGCTGTTTTTT. Residues: CASSQHSGRGNGELFF.

Ten or more counts support this clonotype. The chain couples TRBV27 to TRBJ2-1; a weak D match, TRBD1 (5 bases). The germline V gene encodes CDR1 MNHEY and CDR2 SMNVEV (reference sequence). CDR3 length equals 14 residues. Deletions cut 3 bases from V and 0 bases from J, with 6 bases between. Here the CDR3 reads CASSLTASYNEQFF. CDR3 in DNA: TGTGCCAGCAGTTTGACAGCCTCCTACAATGAGCAGTTCTTC.

This clonotype appeared many times. The chain couples TRBV6-6 to TRBJ2-3, with 10 bases that match TRBD2. J gave up 7 bases and V 6 bases, and 7 bases lay outside the gene matches. This CDR3 contains 14 residues. Per germline, CDR1 MNHNY and CDR2 SVGAGI (reference sequence). The CDR3 sequence is CASRQREGIHTQYF. In nucleotides, the CDR3 is TGTGCCAGCAGACAGCGGGAGGGCATACATACGCAGTATTTT.

This clonotype was observed at least ten times. The chain employs TRBV11-2 and TRBJ2-1; TRBD1 is a possible D gene (5 bases). The CDR3 sequence is 15 residues long. Germline loops: CDR1 SGHAT, CDR2 FQNNGV. V shed 0 bases and J shed 0 bases, with 6 bases lying between them. CDR3 sequence reads: CASSLEGVSYNEQFF. The CDR3 nucleotides read TGTGCCAGCAGCTTAGAAGGGGTCTCCTACAATGAGCAGTTCTTC.

In its sample, this clonotype was seen many times. The CDR3 DNA reads as TGTGCCAGCAGCCCCTCCAGGGGCGAGCAGTACTTC. Translating gives CASSPSRGEQYF. The chain couples TRBV18 to TRBJ2-7; tentatively, D is TRBD1 (6 bases). V lost 8 bases to trimming and J lost 6 bases, with 14 bases between them. Germline CDR1 KGHSH, CDR2 LQKENI. The CDR3 is made up of 12 amino acids. The variable domain in full, with the rest retrieved from reference TRBV18 and TRBJ2-7, is NAGVMQNPRHLVRRRGQEARLRCSPMKGHSHVYWYRQLPEEGLKFMVYLQKENIIDESGMPKERFSAEFPKEGPSILRIQQVVRGDSAAYFCASSPSRGEQYFGPGTRLTVT.

The rearrangement joins TRBV28 to TRBJ2-7, with D possibly being TRBD2 (5 bases). The CDR3 has 16 residues. Germline CDR1 and CDR2: MDHEN and SYDVKM. V was clipped by 6 bases and J by 2 bases, with 20 bases between them. CDR3 sequence (DNA): TGTGCCAGCAGCAAACTAGACCTAACGACCCCCTACGAGCAGTACTTC. It specifies CASSKLDLTTPYEQYF. Looking up the rest from reference TRBV28 and TRBJ2-7 gives the full variable domain: DVKVTQSSRYLVKRTGEKVFLECVQDMDHENMFWYRQDPGLGLRLIYFSYDVKMKEKGDIPEGYSVSREKKERFSLILESASTNQTSMYLCASSKLDLTTPYEQYFGPGTRLTVT.

In this sample, this clonotype turned up many times. Written as DNA, the CDR3 is TGTGCCAGCAGTTCCCTATACCGGGACAGGGTAGGTAGCAATCAGCCCCAGCATTTT. It codes for CASSSLYRDRVGSNQPQHF. The chain couples TRBV6-2 or TRBV6-3 to TRBJ1-5, with 9 positions matching TRBD1. Unmatched junction bases numbered 13, after V lost 4 bases and J lost 0 bases. This CDR3 region has 19 residues. CDR1 and CDR2 (germline): MNHEY, SVGEGT.

J is TRBJ2-1 and V is TRBV18; D call uncertain. Looked up from germline, CDR1 is KGHSH and CDR2 is LQKENI. Deletions cut 3 bases from V and 10 bases from J, with 16 bases between. The CDR3 loop spans 14 amino acids. The CDR3 nucleotides read TGTGCCAGCTCACCGGGCCCCCACCGTATAGAGCAGTTCTTC. Amino acid sequence: CASSPGPHRIEQFF. Full variable domain (outside the CDR3, taken from reference TRBV18 and TRBJ2-1): NAGVMQNPRHLVRRRGQEARLRCSPMKGHSHVYWYRQLPEEGLKFMVYLQKENIIDESGMPKERFSAEFPKEGPSILRIQQVVRGDSAAYFCASSPGPHRIEQFFGPGTRLTVL.

V gene TRBV30 combines with J gene TRBJ2-7; D could derive from TRBD1 or TRBD2 (5 bases each). With 2 bases removed from V and 0 bases from J, the gap between germline ends came to 11 bases. This CDR3 is built from 14 residues. Per the germline V gene, CDR1 is GTSNPN and CDR2 is SVGIG (reference sequence). The CDR3, as DNA: TGTGCCTGGAGTAAGGGACCGCTCTCCTACGAGCAGTACTTC. Translated: CAWSKGPLSYEQYF. The full variable domain, rest sourced from reference TRBV30 and TRBJ2-7, is SQTIHQWPATLVQPVGSPLSLECTVEGTSNPNLYWYRQAAGRGLQLLFYSVGIGQISSEVPQNLSASRPQDRQFILSSKKLLLSDSGFYLCAWSKGPLSYEQYFGPGTRLTVT.

V is TRBV9 and J is TRBJ1-3, with D uncertain. This CDR3 has 12 amino acids. V was clipped by 2 bases and J by 3 bases, with 3 bases between them. Germline assignment: CDR1 SGDLS and CDR2 YYNGEE. CDR3 in DNA: TGTGCCAGCAGCGTTCGTGGAAACACCATATATTTT. As protein: CASSVRGNTIYF.